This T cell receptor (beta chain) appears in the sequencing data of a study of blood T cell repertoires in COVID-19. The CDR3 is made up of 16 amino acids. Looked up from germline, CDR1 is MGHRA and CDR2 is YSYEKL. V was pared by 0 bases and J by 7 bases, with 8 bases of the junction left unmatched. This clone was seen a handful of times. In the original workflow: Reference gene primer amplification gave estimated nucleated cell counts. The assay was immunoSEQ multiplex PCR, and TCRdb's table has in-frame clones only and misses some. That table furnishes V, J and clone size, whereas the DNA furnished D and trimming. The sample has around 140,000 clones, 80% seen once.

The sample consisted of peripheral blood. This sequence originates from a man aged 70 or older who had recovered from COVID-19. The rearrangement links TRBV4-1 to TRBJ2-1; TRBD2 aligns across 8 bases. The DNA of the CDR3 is TGCGCCAGCAGCCAAGATTTACTAGCGGTCAGGAATGAGCAGTTCTTC. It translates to CASSQDLLAVRNEQFF.